The 18 T cell receptor beta chains below all came from one sample that was sequenced in a study of Ad26.COV2.S vaccination and SARS-CoV-2 variants (dated by TCRdb to about 2021). The treatment or condition label, read with the paper, signifies: about 20 received Ad26.COV2.S at low or high dose, single or two shots; about five received placebo; per-sample allocation not given. Repertoires of vaccine and placebo recipients were sequenced from samples collected on day 63 after the first injection. The library was prepared using the immunoSEQ multiplex PCR assay. Held by TCRdb, this immuneACCESS table contains in-frame sequences only and omits some clones. Under half of the omission traces to an unresolved V gene where checked; the cause of the rest is unknown. The sample contains fewer than 300,000 clones, around 87% of them found a single time. The ten most abundant clones make up 3% to 4% of the sample.

Specimen: peripheral blood, collected in a trial of Ad26.COV2.S vaccine versus placebo. The source of these receptors is a person between 18 and 59 years old who received the Ad26.COV2.S COVID-19 vaccine or a placebo.

This clone came up a few times. At one end, the junction sequence differs from germline, possibly due to a read error. The chain joins TRBV18 to TRBJ1-6; possibly TRBD1 for D (6 bases). CDR3 length: 18 residues. Looked up from germline, CDR1 is KGHSH and CDR2 is LQKENI. This CDR3 is CASSLDGSRGSHNSPLHF. The CDR3 DNA reads as TGTGCCAGCTCACTAGACGGGTCCAGGGGCTCCCATAATTCACCCCTCCACTTT.

The chain links TRBV27 to TRBJ2-1, with 10 nucleotides matching TRBD2. This CDR3 comprises 18 residues. J gave up 5 bases and V 8 bases, and 18 bases lay outside the gene matches. CDR1 and CDR2 from the germline V gene are MNHEY and SMNVEV (reference sequence). DNA of the CDR3: TGTGCCAGCCCGCGGCTAGCGGGAGATCCCACACCACACAATGAGCAGTTCTTC. The encoded protein is CASPRLAGDPTPHNEQFF.

The rearrangement uses TRBV3-1 (or the pseudogene TRBV3-2) and TRBJ2-1, with 10 positions matching TRBD2. The junction had 3 bases not matched to a gene; V was cut back by 4 bases and J by 3 bases. Germline CDR1 and CDR2: LGHDT and YNNKEL (reference sequence). This CDR3 spans 15 amino acids. CDR3 amino acids: CASSPTSGNYNEQFF. In DNA form, the CDR3 reads TGTGCCAGCAGCCCTACTAGCGGGAACTACAATGAGCAGTTCTTC.

The chain combines TRBV12-3 or TRBV12-4 with TRBJ2-1; D is perhaps TRBD2 (5 bases). Deletions cut 4 bases from V and 4 bases from J, with 8 bases between. CDR3 size: 13 residues. CDR3 amino acids: CASSSRRYNEQFF. CDR3 nucleotides: TGTGCCAGCAGTTCGCGGAGGTACAATGAGCAGTTCTTC.

The J gene is TRBJ2-1, the V gene TRBV5-4; 7 bases fit TRBD1. The V gene end was trimmed by 3 bases and the J gene end by 5 bases; junction bases not matched to a gene: 8. CDR1 and CDR2 (germline): SGHNT, YYREEE (reference sequence). This CDR3 is 15 amino acids long. CDR3 nucleotides: TGTGCCAGCAGCTATCGTTTAGGACAGGACAATGAGCAGTTCTTC. Protein: CASSYRLGQDNEQFF.

The chain links TRBV30 to TRBJ1-4, with 7 bases matching TRBD1. The CDR3 runs 16 residues. Germline V gene sequence: CDR1 GTSNPN, CDR2 SVGIG (reference sequence). V was clipped by 1 base and J by 2 bases; unmatched bases: 7. CDR3 DNA: TGTGCCTGGAGTGCGCTTTTGGGACAGACTAATGAAAAACTGTTTTTT. It is translated as CAWSALLGQTNEKLFF.

The gene calls are TRBV11-1 and TRBJ1-1; 8 bases line up with TRBD1. Trimming at V came to 10 bases and at J to 0 bases, leaving 7 bases not matched to a gene. CDR1 is SGHAT and CDR2 is FQDESV in the germline V gene (reference sequence). This CDR3 region has 14 residues. This CDR3 reads CATTGGIMNTEAFF. Written as DNA, the CDR3 is TGTGCCACCACAGGGGGTATTATGAACACTGAAGCTTTCTTT.

This chain connects TRBV19 to TRBJ2-2, with 10 bases lining up with TRBD2. This CDR3 region has 15 residues. J gave up 6 bases and V 4 bases, and 5 bases lay outside the gene matches. Looked up from germline, CDR1 is LNHDA and CDR2 is SQIVND (reference sequence). The CDR3 reads CASSTTSGFAGELFF. The CDR3 DNA reads as TGTGCCAGTAGTACGACTAGCGGGTTCGCCGGGGAGCTGTTTTTT.

J is TRBJ2-5 and V is TRBV19, with D possibly TRBD1 on 6 matching bases. Germline-derived CDR1 and CDR2 are LNHDA and SQIVND (reference sequence). Trimming took 9 bases from V and 3 from J, leaving 8 bases between them. The CDR3 spans 11 residues. The chain's CDR3 is CASGTKETQYF. The CDR3 nucleotides read TGTGCCAGCGGGACAAAAGAGACCCAGTACTTC.

This clone was detected a few times. The chain employs TRBV6-2 or TRBV6-3 and TRBJ1-2; tentative D call: TRBD1 (6 bases). The V and J ends lost 3 bases and 5 bases respectively, with 16 bases between them. The CDR3 is 15 amino acids. Germline-derived CDR1 and CDR2 are MNHEY and SVGEGT. DNA for the CDR3: TGTGCCAGCAGTTATCGACCCGACAGGTCTTATGGCTACACCTTC. Its protein product is CASSYRPDRSYGYTF.

This clone was observed a single time. This CDR3 is also generated by other DNA sequences in the sample. The J gene is TRBJ1-5, the V gene TRBV7-2; a possible D gene is TRBD1 (5 bases). The germline gives CDR1 SGHTA, CDR2 FQGNSA. This CDR3 contains 13 residues. V shed 4 bases and J shed 7 bases, with 11 bases lying between them. The CDR3 here is CASSSQGNQPQHF. In DNA, the CDR3 is TGTGCCAGCAGCTCGCAGGGAAACCAGCCCCAGCATTTT.

This clone was seen a few times. V is TRBV20-1 and J is TRBJ1-1; no clear D. The V gene's germline CDR1 is DFQATT and CDR2 SNEGSKA (reference sequence). V lost 3 bases and J 1 base, leaving 9 bases between the germline ends. CDR3 length equals 13 residues. The CDR3 protein is CSASSQPNTEAFF. As DNA, the CDR3 is TGCAGTGCTAGTTCTCAGCCGAACACTGAAGCTTTCTTT.

The chain joins TRBV19 to TRBJ1-1; tentatively, D is TRBD1 (6 bases). Between the trimmed V and J ends, which lost 4 bases and 0 bases, there was a span of 9 bases. The CDR3 runs to 14 residues. Germline CDR1 LNHDA, CDR2 SQIVND (reference sequence). The CDR3 loop reads CASSNRAVNTEAFF. As DNA, the CDR3 is TGTGCCAGTAGTAACAGGGCCGTGAACACTGAAGCTTTCTTT.

The chain couples TRBV5-4 to TRBJ2-1, with 7 nucleotides matching TRBD2. This CDR3 spans 13 amino acids. Trimming at V came to 2 bases and at J to 6 bases, leaving 2 bases not matched to a gene. From germline, CDR1 is SGHNT and CDR2 YYREEE (reference sequence). CDR3: CASSFPGGNEQFF. The DNA for the CDR3 is TGTGCCAGCAGCTTTCCGGGGGGCAATGAGCAGTTCTTC.

The rearrangement links TRBV28 to TRBJ2-1; TRBD1 is a possible D gene (6 bases). CDR3 length: 16 amino acids. The germline V and J ends were trimmed by 5 bases and 6 bases, with 20 bases remaining between them. Per germline, CDR1 MDHEN and CDR2 SYDVKM. The CDR3 loop is CASSGVGGGRFNEQFF. For the CDR3, the DNA is TGTGCCAGCAGTGGGGTTGGTGGGGGCCGTTTCAATGAGCAGTTCTTC.

The CDR3 DNA is TGCGCCAGCAGCTTGCCTGCGGGGCCCCAAGAGACCCAGTACTTC. Encoded protein: CASSLPAGPQETQYF. This chain joins TRBV5-1 and TRBJ2-5, with D perhaps TRBD2 (6 bases). This CDR3 spans 15 amino acids. Germline assignment: CDR1 SGHRS and CDR2 YFSETQ. V dropped 1 base and J dropped 1 base, with 11 bases sitting between them.

The chain joins TRBV5-1 to TRBJ2-7; a possible D gene is TRBD1 (6 bases). The CDR3 extends over 14 amino acids. V was trimmed by 1 base and J by 3 bases, leaving 11 bases between them. From germline, CDR1 is SGHRS and CDR2 YFSETQ. CDR3 DNA sequence: TGCGCCAGCAGCTTGACCAGGGGAAGCTACGAGCAGTACTTC. It encodes CASSLTRGSYEQYF.

The V and J genes are TRBV29-1 and TRBJ1-2; the match to TRBD1 covers 12 bases. Per germline, CDR1 SQVTM and CDR2 ANQGSEA. The CDR3 is 14 residues long. V was pared by 7 bases and J by 7 bases, with 10 bases of the junction left unmatched. CDR3 in DNA: TGCAGCGCCAGAGAGGGGACAGGGGGCGGTGGCTACACCTTC. Its translation is CSAREGTGGGGYTF.